This TCR beta chain was sequenced during a study of blood T cell repertoires in COVID-19. The J segment lost 7 bases and the V segment lost 5 bases, leaving 6 bases of the junction unmatched. This CDR3 comprises 13 residues. Per the germline V gene, CDR1 is SGHAT and CDR2 is FQDESV (reference sequence). Original analysis: Estimated nucleated cell counts came from reference gene primer amplification. Method: immunoSEQ multiplex PCR; TCRdb's copy keeps in-frame clones and lacks some. V, J and clone size are those of that table, while D and trimming were read from the DNA. This table holds under 450,000 clones, less than 90% found once.

The chain is built from TRBV11-1 and TRBJ1-2, with 8 bases aligning to TRBD1. The receptor was isolated from a woman aged 55-70 years with COVID-19, enrolled during active disease. Specimen: peripheral blood. The CDR3 DNA follows: TGTGCCAGCAGCCTTGACAGGGGCTCTGGCTACACCTTC. This gives the protein CASSLDRGSGYTF.